This entry describes one T cell receptor beta chain. Its antigen is not known. This table comes from immunoSEQ multiplex PCR, and its TCRdb copy is limited to in-frame clones, with some not included. The sample holds around 69,000 clones, 96% seen once. This sample is drawn from a study of cytomegalovirus exposure and HLA in healthy donors. Overall study: The use of the same platform for the 130 or so validation repertoires and the 550 to 850 first-cohort repertoires was reported by a later analysis.

Findings of the study overall: In vitro work confirmed that a few CMV-associated chains recognize CMV antigens. In the 95 to 150 validation repertoires, a later analysis found that first-cohort TCR clusters tended to co-occur. The dataset shows that most TCR sequences were rare, while some public TCRs occurred in many donors.

CDR3 length equals 14 residues. The germline gives CDR1 LGHNA, CDR2 YNFKEQ. V lost 2 bases and J lost 3; bases outside the gene matches: 4. The clonotype was recovered from a woman under 30 in good health and CMV-seropositive. The chain links TRBV4-2 to TRBJ2-7; 7 bases line up with TRBD2. The sample consisted of PBMCs. The CDR3 coding sequence is TGTGCCAGCAGCCAACTAGCGGAAAGCTACGAGCAGTACTTC. Its translation is CASSQLAESYEQYF.